This is a list of T cell receptor beta chains from one sample in a study of cytomegalovirus exposure and HLA in healthy donors. Measured with immunoSEQ multiplex PCR; TCRdb has only the in-frame clones, and not every one. The sample has 150,000 to 200,000 clones; 70% to 80% are singletons. The specimen sequenced was PBMCs. These receptors were taken from a female donor in good health and CMV-seronegative. Each CDR3 is given with its conserved first and last residue. Fields, in order: J gene, D gene, clone size, V gene, CDR3 protein, CDR3 DNA. The D gene is left open where the match is weak. Some rows mark clone size as missing; the rest say once, few, many or name a class of expanded clone.

J gene: TRBJ1-1; D gene: .; clone size: .; V gene: TRBV19; CDR3 protein: CASGRDSFTEAFF; CDR3 DNA: TGTGCCAGTGGCCGGGACTCTTTCACTGAAGCTTTCTTT
J gene: TRBJ1-1; D gene: .; clone size: .; V gene: TRBV7-9; CDR3 protein: CASSSTAGSGARTAEAFF; CDR3 DNA: TGTGCCAGCAGCTCAACCGCGGGTTCAGGGGCCCGGACGGCTGAAGCTTTCTTT
J gene: TRBJ2-1; D gene: .; clone size: .; V gene: TRBV28; CDR3 protein: CASSLWRNEQFF; CDR3 DNA: TGTGCCAGCAGTTTATGGCGGAATGAGCAGTTCTTC
J gene: TRBJ1-2; D gene: TRBD1; clone size: .; V gene: TRBV6-5; CDR3 protein: CASSYGLGRGYYGYTF; CDR3 DNA: TGTGCCAGCAGTTACGGGTTGGGCAGGGGGTACTATGGCTACACCTTC
J gene: TRBJ2-1; D gene: .; clone size: .; V gene: TRBV6-1; CDR3 protein: CASSVYSYNEQFF; CDR3 DNA: TGTGCCAGCAGTGTCTACAGCTACAATGAGCAGTTCTTC
J gene: TRBJ2-7; D gene: .; clone size: .; V gene: TRBV27; CDR3 protein: CASSSQFARTPTYEQYF; CDR3 DNA: TGTGCCAGCAGTTCACAGTTCGCTAGGACTCCCACCTACGAGCAGTACTTC
J gene: TRBJ2-5; D gene: TRBD2; clone size: .; V gene: TRBV29-1; CDR3 protein: CSVKIPTSGGIKKETQYF; CDR3 DNA: TGCAGCGTGAAAATACCGACTAGCGGGGGGATTAAAAAAGAGACCCAGTACTTC
J gene: TRBJ1-6; D gene: TRBD1; clone size: .; V gene: TRBV27; CDR3 protein: CASSLPPRGSSNNSPLHF; CDR3 DNA: TGTGCCAGCAGTTTACCACCCAGGGGGTCGAGCAACAATTCACCCCTCCACTTT
J gene: TRBJ2-1; D gene: .; clone size: .; V gene: TRBV27; CDR3 protein: CASSPTLGTLGPTEQFF; CDR3 DNA: TGTGCCAGCAGTCCAACCCTCGGGACTCTCGGGCCCACTGAGCAGTTCTTC
J gene: TRBJ2-7; D gene: .; clone size: .; V gene: TRBV15; CDR3 protein: CATSRDLGLGSEQYF; CDR3 DNA: TGTGCCACCAGCAGAGATCTTGGGCTCGGTAGCGAGCAGTACTTC
J gene: TRBJ2-5; D gene: TRBD2; clone size: .; V gene: TRBV9; CDR3 protein: CASSLAGGAMETQYF; CDR3 DNA: TGTGCCAGCAGCCTAGCCGGGGGGGCCATGGAGACCCAGTACTTC
J gene: TRBJ1-4; D gene: .; clone size: .; V gene: TRBV28; CDR3 protein: CASSPTAEKLFF; CDR3 DNA: TGTGCCAGCAGTCCGACAGCTGAAAAACTGTTTTTT
J gene: TRBJ2-1; D gene: .; clone size: .; V gene: TRBV21-1; CDR3 protein: CTSSPQGRYNEQFF; CDR3 DNA: TGTACCAGCAGCCCTCAGGGGCGGTACAATGAGCAGTTCTTC
J gene: TRBJ1-1; D gene: TRBD1; clone size: .; V gene: TRBV5-1; CDR3 protein: CASRRTGNTEAFF; CDR3 DNA: TGCGCCAGCAGACGGACAGGAAACACTGAAGCTTTCTTT
J gene: TRBJ1-2; D gene: TRBD1; clone size: .; V gene: TRBV6-1; CDR3 protein: CASSEKNRGYTF; CDR3 DNA: TGTGCCAGCAGTGAAAAAAACAGGGGATACACCTTC
J gene: TRBJ1-2; D gene: .; clone size: .; V gene: TRBV28; CDR3 protein: CATPDRSYGYTF; CDR3 DNA: TGTGCCACCCCCGACAGAAGCTATGGCTACACCTTC
J gene: TRBJ2-3; D gene: .; clone size: .; V gene: TRBV5-4; CDR3 protein: CASSMDTSSTDTQYF; CDR3 DNA: TGTGCCAGCAGCATGGACACATCTAGCACAGATACGCAGTATTTT
J gene: TRBJ1-2; D gene: .; clone size: few; V gene: TRBV6-5; CDR3 protein: CASSFQINYGYTF; CDR3 DNA: TGTGCCAGCAGTTTCCAGATCAACTATGGCTACACCTTC
J gene: TRBJ1-1; D gene: .; clone size: .; V gene: TRBV20-1; CDR3 protein: CSAAGFERAFF; CDR3 DNA: TGCAGTGCCGCGGGATTCGAAAGAGCTTTCTTT
J gene: TRBJ2-1; D gene: TRBD2; clone size: .; V gene: TRBV11-3; CDR3 protein: CASSLVIGGSYNEQFF; CDR3 DNA: TGTGCCAGCAGCTTAGTCATCGGGGGGTCCTACAATGAGCAGTTCTTC
J gene: TRBJ1-2; D gene: .; clone size: .; V gene: TRBV25-1; CDR3 protein: CASSYSYGYTF; CDR3 DNA: TGTGCCAGCAGTTACAGCTATGGCTACACCTTC
J gene: TRBJ2-7; D gene: TRBD1; clone size: .; V gene: TRBV25-1; CDR3 protein: CASSEWGGQGLYEQYF; CDR3 DNA: TGTGCCAGCAGTGAATGGGGGGGACAGGGACTCTACGAGCAGTACTTC
J gene: TRBJ2-7; D gene: .; clone size: .; V gene: TRBV2; CDR3 protein: CASRETTNRYEQYF; CDR3 DNA: TGTGCCAGCAGAGAGACGACAAATCGCTACGAGCAGTACTTC
J gene: TRBJ2-7; D gene: .; clone size: .; V gene: TRBV7-2; CDR3 protein: CASSLGESTKEQYF; CDR3 DNA: TGTGCCAGCAGCTTAGGAGAATCGACAAAGGAGCAGTACTTC
J gene: TRBJ2-5; D gene: TRBD2; clone size: few; V gene: TRBV5-8; CDR3 protein: CASSSGTSGGALEETQYF; CDR3 DNA: TGTGCCAGCAGCTCCGGGACTAGCGGGGGGGCCCTTGAAGAGACCCAGTACTTC
J gene: TRBJ1-4; D gene: .; clone size: .; V gene: TRBV18; CDR3 protein: CASSPARGEANEKLFF; CDR3 DNA: TGTGCCAGCTCACCAGCCCGTGGTGAGGCTAATGAAAAACTGTTTTTT
J gene: TRBJ2-5; D gene: TRBD1; clone size: few; V gene: TRBV7-7; CDR3 protein: CASSSGRTGQETQYF; CDR3 DNA: TGTGCTAGCAGTTCGGGCCGGACAGGCCAAGAGACCCAGTACTTC
J gene: TRBJ1-2; D gene: TRBD1; clone size: .; V gene: TRBV19; CDR3 protein: CASTKTGGGSGYTF; CDR3 DNA: TGTGCCAGTACCAAGACAGGGGGCGGAAGCGGCTACACCTTC
J gene: TRBJ2-3; D gene: .; clone size: .; V gene: TRBV7-8; CDR3 protein: CASSLSPPGGTPDTQYF; CDR3 DNA: TGTGCCAGCAGCTTATCCCCTCCAGGAGGGACCCCAGATACGCAGTATTTT
J gene: TRBJ1-5; D gene: TRBD1; clone size: .; V gene: TRBV7-9; CDR3 protein: CASSSAGTGYSNQPQHF; CDR3 DNA: TGTGCCAGCAGCTCCGCGGGGACAGGGTATAGCAATCAGCCCCAGCATTTT
J gene: TRBJ1-1; D gene: TRBD1; clone size: few; V gene: TRBV19; CDR3 protein: CASRGQPNTEAFF; CDR3 DNA: TGTGCCAGTAGGGGACAGCCGAACACTGAAGCTTTCTTT
J gene: TRBJ2-7; D gene: .; clone size: .; V gene: TRBV6-5; CDR3 protein: CASSPSGLGEQYF; CDR3 DNA: TGTGCCAGCAGTCCCTCAGGGTTGGGCGAGCAGTACTTC
J gene: TRBJ2-1; D gene: .; clone size: .; V gene: TRBV4-3; CDR3 protein: CASSPRKTGKAQFF; CDR3 DNA: TGCGCCAGCAGCCCCCGAAAGACGGGGAAGGCGCAGTTCTTC
J gene: TRBJ2-3; D gene: TRBD1; clone size: .; V gene: TRBV10-3; CDR3 protein: CAISDRGLATDTQYF; CDR3 DNA: TGTGCCATCAGCGACAGGGGCCTAGCGACAGATACGCAGTATTTT
J gene: TRBJ2-7; D gene: .; clone size: .; V gene: TRBV5-1; CDR3 protein: CASRAAHYEQYF; CDR3 DNA: TGCGCCAGCAGAGCAGCGCACTACGAGCAGTACTTC
J gene: TRBJ2-5; D gene: .; clone size: .; V gene: TRBV2; CDR3 protein: CASSPLLLGSQYF; CDR3 DNA: TGTGCCAGCAGCCCCCTCCTCCTCGGGAGCCAGTACTTC
J gene: TRBJ1-5; D gene: .; clone size: .; V gene: TRBV2; CDR3 protein: CASRSGLTPGNQPQHF; CDR3 DNA: TGTGCCAGCCGATCGGGACTAACCCCTGGGAATCAGCCCCAGCATTTT
J gene: TRBJ2-7; D gene: .; clone size: .; V gene: TRBV14; CDR3 protein: CASSQGAHSEQYF; CDR3 DNA: TGTGCCAGCAGCCAAGGCGCCCATAGTGAGCAGTACTTC
J gene: TRBJ2-1; D gene: TRBD1; clone size: .; V gene: TRBV10-3; CDR3 protein: CAISELQGARRYNEQFF; CDR3 DNA: TGTGCCATCAGTGAGTTACAGGGGGCGCGTAGGTACAATGAGCAGTTCTTC
J gene: TRBJ1-3; D gene: .; clone size: .; V gene: TRBV1; CDR3 protein: CTSSQARSGNTIYF; CDR3 DNA: TGCACCAGCAGCCAAGCCAGGTCTGGAAACACCATATATTTT
J gene: TRBJ2-3; D gene: TRBD2; clone size: few; V gene: TRBV5-1; CDR3 protein: CASSSTSGRPEGDTQYF; CDR3 DNA: TGCGCCAGCAGCTCTACTAGCGGGAGGCCCGAGGGAGATACGCAGTATTTT
J gene: TRBJ2-2; D gene: TRBD2; clone size: .; V gene: TRBV4-1; CDR3 protein: CASSLRLAGNTGELFF; CDR3 DNA: TGCGCCAGCAGCCTAAGGCTAGCGGGGAACACCGGGGAGCTGTTTTTT
J gene: TRBJ1-3; D gene: TRBD1; clone size: .; V gene: TRBV6-4; CDR3 protein: CASSDSPFFRGRSEGSGNTIYF; CDR3 DNA: TGTGCCAGCAGTGACTCCCCATTTTTTAGGGGGCGATCGGAAGGATCTGGAAACACCATATATTTT
J gene: TRBJ1-4; D gene: .; clone size: .; V gene: TRBV11-2; CDR3 protein: CASSPDSWATNEKLFF; CDR3 DNA: TGTGCCAGCAGCCCAGACAGTTGGGCTACTAATGAAAAACTGTTTTTT
J gene: TRBJ2-3; D gene: TRBD2; clone size: .; V gene: TRBV28; CDR3 protein: CASSSSGTYTDTQYF; CDR3 DNA: TGTGCCAGCAGTTCAAGCGGGACCTACACAGATACGCAGTATTTT
J gene: TRBJ2-5; D gene: TRBD2; clone size: .; V gene: TRBV5-1; CDR3 protein: CASSLGPGGETQYF; CDR3 DNA: TGCGCCAGCAGCTTGGGGCCGGGGGGAGAGACCCAGTACTTC
J gene: TRBJ2-5; D gene: .; clone size: few; V gene: TRBV19; CDR3 protein: CASSMGAGVSLETQYF; CDR3 DNA: TGTGCCAGTAGTATGGGGGCGGGAGTTTCCTTGGAGACCCAGTACTTC
J gene: TRBJ2-7; D gene: TRBD2; clone size: few; V gene: TRBV4-1; CDR3 protein: CASSPTPGGAYEQYF; CDR3 DNA: TGCGCCAGCAGCCCTACCCCCGGGGGGGCCTACGAGCAGTACTTC
J gene: TRBJ1-3; D gene: .; clone size: .; V gene: TRBV5-6; CDR3 protein: CASSWVRTGNTIYF; CDR3 DNA: TGTGCCAGCAGCTGGGTGAGGACTGGAAACACCATATATTTT
J gene: TRBJ2-3; D gene: TRBD2; clone size: few; V gene: TRBV27; CDR3 protein: CASSPGLAGDTQYF; CDR3 DNA: TGTGCCAGCAGTCCCGGACTAGCGGGAGATACGCAGTATTTT
J gene: TRBJ2-1; D gene: .; clone size: many; V gene: TRBV2; CDR3 protein: CASSGRTFPGEQFF; CDR3 DNA: TGTGCCAGCAGTGGGAGGACCTTCCCGGGAGAGCAGTTCTTC
J gene: TRBJ1-2; D gene: .; clone size: .; V gene: TRBV4-1; CDR3 protein: CASSQALPPPQGIIGNTF; CDR3 DNA: TGCGCCAGCAGCCAAGCTCTCCCCCCACCTCAGGGGATCATAGGTAACACCTTC
J gene: TRBJ2-7; D gene: .; clone size: .; V gene: TRBV5-4; CDR3 protein: CASSFQELFYEQYF; CDR3 DNA: TGTGCCAGCAGCTTCCAGGAACTCTTCTACGAGCAGTACTTC
J gene: TRBJ1-2; D gene: TRBD1; clone size: .; V gene: TRBV7-8; CDR3 protein: CASSFSGTGNYGYTF; CDR3 DNA: TGTGCCAGCAGCTTCTCCGGGACAGGGAACTATGGCTACACCTTC
J gene: TRBJ1-5; D gene: .; clone size: .; V gene: TRBV6-5; CDR3 protein: CASSYSPGVQPQHF; CDR3 DNA: TGTGCCAGCAGTTACTCGCCCGGGGTTCAGCCCCAGCATTTT
J gene: TRBJ1-5; D gene: .; clone size: few; V gene: TRBV7-9; CDR3 protein: CASSLGLQGGQPQHF; CDR3 DNA: TGTGCCAGCAGCTTAGGACTACAGGGCGGTCAGCCCCAGCATTTT
J gene: TRBJ2-7; D gene: TRBD2; clone size: .; V gene: TRBV7-8; CDR3 protein: CASSQAGSSGGDEQYF; CDR3 DNA: TGTGCCAGCAGCCAAGCGGGCTCGAGCGGGGGGGACGAGCAGTACTTC
J gene: TRBJ1-3; D gene: .; clone size: .; V gene: TRBV7-9; CDR3 protein: CSSSSGNTIYF; CDR3 DNA: TGTTCCAGCAGTAGTGGAAACACCATATATTTT
J gene: TRBJ2-5; D gene: TRBD2; clone size: .; V gene: TRBV4-3; CDR3 protein: CASSQAGLAALYF; CDR3 DNA: TGCGCCAGCAGCCAGGCGGGACTAGCGGCCCTGTACTTC
J gene: TRBJ1-2; D gene: .; clone size: .; V gene: TRBV4-3; CDR3 protein: CASSQDWGLQSNYGYTF; CDR3 DNA: TGCGCCAGCAGCCAAGATTGGGGACTCCAAAGCAACTATGGCTACACCTTC